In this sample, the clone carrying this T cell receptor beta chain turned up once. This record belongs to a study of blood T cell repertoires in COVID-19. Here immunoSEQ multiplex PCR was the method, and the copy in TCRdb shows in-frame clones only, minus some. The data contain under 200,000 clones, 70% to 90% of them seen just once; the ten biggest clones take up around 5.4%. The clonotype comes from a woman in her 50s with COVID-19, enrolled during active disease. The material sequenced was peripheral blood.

This CDR3 reads CASSVSGGGAIKTQYF. The CDR3 DNA follows: TGTGCCAGCAGCGTGTCAGGCGGGGGGGCGATTAAGACCCAGTACTTC. The rearrangement joins TRBV9 to TRBJ2-5; 9 bases are a match to TRBD2. With V trimmed by 2 bases and J by 6 bases, 11 bases remained unmatched. Germline values: CDR1 SGDLS, CDR2 YYNGEE. The CDR3 sequence is 16 residues long.